The subject of this entry is one TCR beta chain. This sample is drawn from a study of monozygotic twins with inflammatory bowel disease. The TCR libraries each used total RNA (3500 ng per library). The template-switching step introduced UMIs that carried a 6-nucleotide sample barcode. TCRdb reprocessed the 5' RACE reads and keeps a single row for each CDR3 protein, giving no DNA. The sample includes 310,000 or so distinct CDR3 sequences. Blood (2.5 ml) was collected from every donor individually. Investigators pulled total RNA out of whole blood and did not sort T cells. CDR1 and CDR2 (germline): MGHRA, YSYEKL. This CDR3 is built from 11 residues.

Sample: blood. The clonotype was recovered from a human donor with ulcerative colitis or Crohn's disease, or a healthy co-twin of an affected twin (not recorded which). This rearrangement joins TRBV4-1 to TRBJ2-1. CDR3 protein: CASSQFNEQFF.